Reported below is one T cell receptor (beta chain). Antigen specificity is unknown. V lost 4 bases and J 7 bases, leaving 13 bases between the germline ends. Germline V gives CDR1 MNHEY, CDR2 SVGAGI. The CDR3 spans 13 residues. Assay: immunoSEQ multiplex PCR; the TCRdb copy retains only in-frame clones and omits some. Here the sample spans 50,000 to 60,000 clones, 80% to 95% being singletons. The entry originates in a study of lymphopenia after photon versus proton radiotherapy. Whole-study results and caveats: Proton therapy kept repertoires fairly stable, unlike photons, which gained effector/memory cells. Larger post-nadir TCR diversity loss correlated inversely with survival in deceased patients. Oligoclonal CD8+ Temra expansion after nadir drove photon patients' diversity drop. Survival link was tested only in deceased patients; proton benefit remains a possibility.

The rearrangement joins TRBV6-5 to TRBJ1-1; weak D call: TRBD1 (5 bases). Sequences were derived from peripheral blood, sampled from a patient treated with photon-based radiotherapy. The receptor's source is a woman between 40 and 55 years old with cholangiocarcinoma. Written as DNA, the CDR3 is TGTGCCAGCAGTTTCCCAGGGTACGGTGAAGCTTTCTTT. Protein sequence: CASSFPGYGEAFF.